This TCR beta chain is from a study of shared clonotypes between healthy human individuals. The repertoire was sequenced with immunoSEQ multiplex PCR; TCRdb's copy has only in-frame clones and lacks some. The data hold a few million clones, with approximately 95% observed a single time. Whole-study results and caveats: Sharing across four donors was highest in naive CD4 (around 5%) and lowest in memory CD8 (approximately 0.4%). What rarefaction showed was incomplete sorted-subset sequencing despite large depth.

Germline V gene lookup returns CDR1 SGHVS and CDR2 FQNEAQ. CDR3 length: 14 residues. The ends lost 4 bases at V and 5 bases at J; junction bases unmatched: 4. Worth noting for this clone: Its antigen is not identified.

The sequence was obtained from a man younger than 35 in good health. Some clones in this sample may be carry-over from other donors' samples. Input material: naive CD4+ T cells from PBMCs. Subset in this sample: CD45RA+ positively selected. This chain connects TRBV7-8 to TRBJ2-7; 11 bases line up with TRBD2. The CDR3 spells CASSSKLAGDEQYF. CDR3 in DNA: TGTGCCAGCAGCTCCAAACTAGCGGGAGACGAGCAGTACTTC.